These 32 T cell receptor beta chains were sequenced from one sample in a study of T cells in Graves' hyperthyroidism and ophthalmopathy (dated by TCRdb to about 2019). The library was produced with multiplex PCR. Reads for this sample came from an Illumina HiSeq 2000. The TCR beta CDR3 regions were amplified from the RNA transcripts. The first round of RT-PCR for the TCR CDR3 was performed with the HTBI primer set and the Qiagen OneStep RT-PCR kit. TCRdb's own reprocessing of the public reads used fastp at Q25 and MiXCR and kept productive beta chains. Every CDR3 protein is listed once, alongside the most common genes and DNA of its rows. In all, the sample holds roughly 420,000 distinct CDR3 sequences, and 15% to 19% of those were seen once. Roughly 15% of the sample is taken by the ten largest. The sequencing input was blood. These receptor sequences come from a woman aged 18-35 years with Graves' hyperthyroidism.

The chain carries TRBV12-3 or TRBV12-4 and TRBJ1-3, with TRBD1 matching over 9 bases. CDR3 size: 14 residues. Germline trimming cut 6 bases from V and 8 bases from J; bases unmatched to any gene: 8. The CDR3 here is CASRPGQGRDTIYF. CDR3 sequence (DNA): TGTGCCAGCAGGCCGGGACAGGGCCGAGACACCATATATTTT.

Many counts were recorded for this clonotype. The chain recombines TRBV2 with TRBJ1-2, with TRBD1 matching over 8 bases. With V trimmed by 4 bases and J by 7 bases, 8 bases remained unmatched. CDR1 is SNHLY and CDR2 is FYNNEI in the germline V gene. The CDR3 spans 14 residues. CDR3 in DNA: TGTGCCAGCAGTGTCCGGTTGGGACAGGTTGGCTACACCTTC. Translation gives CASSVRLGQVGYTF.

The chain links TRBV20-1 to TRBJ2-1; 8 nucleotides align to TRBD2. The CDR3 runs 14 residues. CDR1 and CDR2 (germline): DFQATT, SNEGSKA (reference sequence). With 3 bases clipped from V and 0 bases from J, the junction kept 1 base outside the gene matches. The CDR3 DNA follows: TGCAGTGCTAGCGGGAGGGACTCCTACAATGAGCAGTTCTTC. Translated, it gives CSASGRDSYNEQFF.

Turning to this clonotype: One base away lies a much larger clone, so this may be a sequencing read error. The missing conserved phenylalanine or tryptophan at the end of this CDR3 makes a read error likely. The chain joins TRBV5-1 to TRBJ2-5; 8 bases are a match to TRBD2. The CDR3 has 16 amino acids. V dropped 1 base and J dropped 1; count of bases not matched to a gene: 6. CDR1 and CDR2 from the germline V gene are SGHRS and YFSETQ. The CDR3 DNA sequence: TGCGCCAGCAGCTTGATGAGCGGGGGAATCCAAGAGACCCAGTACGTC. Its translation: CASSLMSGGIQETQYV.

This clonotype was found many times. This chain uses TRBV7-3 with TRBJ2-5; 10 bases are a match to TRBD1. CDR3 size: 15 residues. V shed 5 bases and J 5 bases; nucleotides not matched to a gene: 8. CDR1 is SGHTA and CDR2 is FQGTGA in the germline V gene. CDR3 DNA sequence: TGTGCCAGCAGCCGAACCGGGACAGGGGCCGAGACCCAGTACTTC. This gives the protein CASSRTGTGAETQYF.

In this sample, this clonotype turned up a few times. The chain recombines TRBV10-2 with TRBJ2-2, with 11 positions matching TRBD2. With 6 bases clipped from V and 6 bases from J, the junction kept 6 bases outside the gene matches. Germline values: CDR1 WSHSY, CDR2 SAAADI. The CDR3 contains 15 residues. Here the CDR3 reads CASRVLAGEAGELFF. Here the CDR3 DNA reads TGCGCCAGCAGGGTACTAGCGGGAGAGGCCGGGGAGCTGTTTTTT.

In this sample, this clonotype turned up many times. J is TRBJ1-1 and V is TRBV12-3 or TRBV12-4; 8 bases match TRBD1. The CDR3 contains 15 residues. The junction had 7 bases not matched to a gene; V was cut back by 6 bases and J by 1 base. CDR3 loop: CASRWGDRSNTEAFF. DNA for the CDR3: TGTGCCAGCAGGTGGGGGGACAGGTCGAACACTGAAGCTTTCTTT.

In its sample, this clonotype was seen many times. The V and J genes are TRBV20-1 and TRBJ2-1; TRBD1 is a possible D gene (6 bases). V lost 0 bases, J lost 0 bases, and 9 bases lay in between. CDR1 is DFQATT and CDR2 is SNEGSKA in the germline V gene (reference sequence). The length of the CDR3 is 15 residues. CDR3 residues: CSARDRGTSYNEQFF. In DNA form, the CDR3 reads TGCAGTGCTAGAGACAGGGGAACCTCCTACAATGAGCAGTTCTTC.

This clonotype was picked up many times. This chain links TRBV7-3 with TRBJ2-3, with 11 bases aligning to TRBD2. V lost 4 bases, J lost 6 bases, and 9 bases stayed unmatched. Germline CDR1 and CDR2: SGHTA and FQGTGA. This CDR3 is built from 16 residues. The chain's CDR3 is CASSSTSGAIADTQYF. For the CDR3, the DNA is TGTGCCAGCAGCTCGACTAGCGGGGCAATCGCGGATACGCAGTATTTT.

The chain couples TRBV27 to TRBJ2-5, with D unresolved. Germline V CDR1 and CDR2: MNHEY, SMNVEV (reference sequence). The V end lost 5 bases, the J end lost 5 bases, and 12 bases lay between the germline ends. This CDR3 is built from 13 residues. The CDR3 spells CASSINPGETQYF. The CDR3 nucleotides read TGTGCCAGCAGTATAAACCCCGGGGAGACCCAGTACTTC.

This clonotype was seen a few times. The chain employs TRBV5-6 and TRBJ1-5, with D perhaps matching TRBD1 (5 bases). This CDR3 is 16 amino acids long. Per the germline V gene, CDR1 is SGHDT and CDR2 is YYEEEE. V was trimmed by 0 bases and J by 4 bases, leaving 14 bases between them. The CDR3 reads CASSLADITGNQPQHF. The CDR3 bases are TGTGCCAGCAGCTTGGCCGATATAACAGGAAATCAGCCCCAGCATTTT.

There are many counts of this clonotype. This chain joins TRBV5-1 and TRBJ1-2; TRBD1 might be the D (5 bases). The germline CDR1 and CDR2 sequences are SGHRS and YFSETQ. The CDR3 has 14 residues. V lost 1 base and J 4 bases, leaving 11 bases between the germline ends. The CDR3 region is CASSLQGSTYGYTF. CDR3 sequence (DNA): TGCGCCAGCAGCTTGCAGGGATCCACCTATGGCTACACCTTC. Variable domain in full (rest from reference TRBV5-1 and TRBJ1-2): KAGVTQTPRYLIKTRGQQVTLSCSPISGHRSVSWYQQTPGQGLQFLFEYFSETQRNKGNFPGRFSGRQFSNSRSEMNVSTLELGDSALYLCASSLQGSTYGYTFGSGTRLTVV.

The chain has TRBV19 and TRBJ2-3, with TRBD2 matching over 10 bases. Germline CDR1 reads LNHDA; CDR2 reads SQIVND (reference sequence). The CDR3 runs to 19 residues. V shed 5 bases, J shed 0 bases, and the junction held 14 bases outside the gene matches. The CDR3 loop reads CASSDSGGPLLTSTDTQYF. The CDR3 coding sequence is TGTGCCAGTAGTGATAGCGGGGGGCCTCTACTGACTAGCACAGATACGCAGTATTTT.

The chain has TRBV19 and TRBJ2-1, with TRBD2 matching 10 bases. The CDR3 runs to 16 residues. The V gene's germline CDR1 is LNHDA and CDR2 SQIVND (reference sequence). J was trimmed by 5 bases and V by 6 bases; bases with no gene match: 10. The chain's CDR3 is CASRGLSGGYNNEQFF. The CDR3, as DNA: TGTGCCAGTAGAGGCCTTAGCGGGGGGTACAACAATGAGCAGTTCTTC.

This clonotype appeared a few times. The chain combines TRBV6-1 with TRBJ1-2; D is unresolved. V lost 5 bases, J lost 7 bases, and 11 bases lay in between. Germline V gene data show CDR1 as MNHNS and CDR2 as SASEGT. The CDR3 has 12 amino acids. CDR3 DNA sequence: TGTGCCAGCAGTTTCGAGGGATTTGGCTACACCTTC. Translation gives CASSFEGFGYTF.

A few counts support this clonotype. This chain connects TRBV19 to TRBJ1-1, with 7 bases fitting TRBD1. Unmatched junction bases numbered 7, after V lost 5 bases and J lost 4 bases. This CDR3 is 14 amino acids long. Germline V gene sequence: CDR1 LNHDA, CDR2 SQIVND (reference sequence). CDR3 loop: CASSASGGGTEAFF. CDR3 DNA: TGTGCCAGTAGTGCCTCAGGGGGAGGCACTGAAGCTTTCTTT.

This clonotype was observed many times. The chain has TRBV7-9 and TRBJ2-1, with 9 bases fitting TRBD1. The CDR3 runs to 17 residues. V was pared by 6 bases and J by 4 bases, with 13 bases of the junction left unmatched. CDR1 and CDR2 (germline): SEHNR, FQNEAQ (reference sequence). CDR3 DNA: TGTGCCAGCAGACCTAAGGGCCGGGACAGGGTGTACAATGAGCAGTTCTTC. Translated, it gives CASRPKGRDRVYNEQFF.

This clonotype occurred many times. V usage is TRBV28 and J usage is TRBJ2-5; D tentatively reads TRBD1 or TRBD2 (5 bases each). The CDR3 runs 14 residues. V was trimmed by 5 bases and J by 2 bases, leaving 12 bases between them. Per the germline V gene, CDR1 is MDHEN and CDR2 is SYDVKM. CDR3 bases: TGTGCCAGCAGTCGGGGCTTTACTCAAGAGACCCAGTACTTC. Amino acids: CASSRGFTQETQYF.

This clonotype came up many times. This chain links TRBV14 with TRBJ1-2; 7 bases are a match to TRBD1. After removal of 1 base from V and 5 bases from J, the junction contained 10 bases not matched to a gene. Germline V gene data show CDR1 as SGHDN and CDR2 as FVKESK. The CDR3 has 16 residues. The CDR3 sequence is CASSQVGLRQGYGYTF. The CDR3 DNA reads TGTGCCAGCAGCCAAGTCGGTCTCCGACAGGGATATGGCTACACCTTC.

This clonotype has at least ten counts. This chain joins TRBV29-1 and TRBJ2-3, with 7 bases matching TRBD2. The ends lost 1 base at V and 6 bases at J; junction bases unmatched: 7. Germline V gives CDR1 SQVTM, CDR2 ANQGSEA. This CDR3 spans 14 amino acids. CDR3 sequence: CSVEALAEADTQYF. CDR3 nucleotide sequence: TGCAGCGTTGAAGCCCTAGCGGAAGCCGATACGCAGTATTTT.

This clonotype was counted ten times or more. V and J are TRBV3-1 and TRBJ2-1, with TRBD2 matching over 8 bases. From germline, CDR1 is LGHDT and CDR2 YNNKEL (reference sequence). V gave up 7 bases and J gave up 12 bases; unmatched junction bases: 20. CDR3 length: 16 residues. Here the CDR3 reads CASTPAVGTRGMGQFF. CDR3 nucleotides: TGTGCCAGCACCCCGGCCGTCGGGACTAGGGGGATGGGGCAGTTCTTC.

This clonotype was recorded many times. V usage is TRBV28 and J usage is TRBJ1-1; D is perhaps TRBD1 (6 bases). The CDR3 is made up of 15 amino acids. Germline CDR1 is MDHEN and CDR2 is SYDVKM. Between the trimmed V and J ends, which lost 5 bases and 5 bases, there was a span of 18 bases. Written as DNA, the CDR3 is TGTGCCAGCAGTCCCAATGTAGGGGGTAAGACTGAAGCTTTCTTT. It translates to CASSPNVGGKTEAFF.

This clonotype occurred many times. The genes are TRBV20-1 and TRBJ2-2, with D possibly being TRBD1 (5 bases). The CDR3 loop spans 13 amino acids. Trimming removed 3 bases at V and 5 bases at J, with 10 bases between. Germline V gives CDR1 DFQATT, CDR2 SNEGSKA (reference sequence). CDR3 region: CSARTDRTGELFF. The CDR3 nucleotides are TGCAGTGCTAGGACAGATCGGACCGGGGAGCTGTTTTTT.

This clonotype appeared a few times. The chain uses TRBV24-1 and TRBJ2-2; 8 bases map to TRBD2. After removal of 4 bases from V and 4 bases from J, the junction contained 4 bases not matched to a gene. The CDR3 length is 15 residues. Germline V lookup: CDR1 KGHDR, CDR2 SFDVKD. The CDR3 protein is CATSEKRETTGELFF. In DNA form, the CDR3 reads TGTGCCACCAGTGAAAAGCGGGAGACCACCGGGGAGCTGTTTTTT.

The rearrangement links TRBV24-1 to TRBJ2-3; a possible D gene is TRBD1 (6 bases). Germline V gives CDR1 KGHDR, CDR2 SFDVKD. V shed 5 bases and J shed 2 bases, with 16 bases lying between them. The CDR3 has 16 residues. The CDR3 loop is CATSGNRDQYTDTQYF. The DNA for the CDR3 is TGTGCCACCAGTGGAAACAGGGACCAATACACAGATACGCAGTATTTT.

The J gene is TRBJ1-2, the V gene TRBV6-1; 9 bases are shared with TRBD1. Per germline, CDR1 MNHNS and CDR2 SASEGT. Trimming cost V 8 bases and J 4 bases; bases outside gene matches: 8. The CDR3 has 14 residues. The CDR3 loop reads CASLPGTGPYGYTF. CDR3 nucleotides: TGTGCCAGCCTCCCCGGGACAGGGCCCTATGGCTACACCTTC.

This clonotype was seen at least ten times. The J gene is TRBJ2-1, the V gene TRBV7-8, with 7 nucleotides matching TRBD2. In germline, CDR1 is SGHVS, CDR2 FQNEAQ. The CDR3 is 16 amino acids. The junction had 10 bases not matched to a gene; V was cut back by 6 bases and J by 2 bases. The CDR3 region has the DNA TGTGCCAGCAGTGGGGGGGGTCTAGCGCCCTACAATGAGCAGTTCTTC. This translates into CASSGGGLAPYNEQFF.

This clonotype was seen many times. The rearrangement uses TRBV15 and TRBJ1-2; D is perhaps TRBD1 (6 bases). The V end was cut by 0 bases, the J end by 4 bases, with 30 bases between. There are 21 residues in the CDR3. CDR1 is LNHNV and CDR2 is YYDKDF in the germline V gene (reference sequence). The CDR3 DNA reads TGTGCCACCAGCAGAGATCGGGGGTTTTTGGACAGACTTATCCCCAGCTATGGCTACACCTTC. Its translation is CATSRDRGFLDRLIPSYGYTF. Looking up the rest from reference TRBV15 and TRBJ1-2 gives the full variable domain: DAMVIQNPRYQVTQFGKPVTLSCSQTLNHNVMYWYQQKSSQAPKLLFHYYDKDFNNEADTPDNFQSRRPNTSFCFLDIRSPGLGDTAMYLCATSRDRGFLDRLIPSYGYTFGSGTRLTVV.

V is TRBV6-1 and J is TRBJ1-6; TRBD1 is a possible D gene (6 bases). The V gene's germline CDR1 is MNHNS and CDR2 SASEGT. The CDR3 totals 17 residues. The V end lost 4 bases, the J end lost 0 bases, and 13 bases lay between the germline ends. The CDR3 DNA sequence: TGTGCCAGCAGTGCGCGACAGGTGCCCTCCTATAATTCACCCCTCCACTTT. Translation gives CASSARQVPSYNSPLHF.

This sequence joins TRBV25-1 and TRBJ1-5; D gene unclear. Germline CDR1 and CDR2: MGHDK and SYGVNS. The CDR3 is made up of 15 amino acids. The V gene lost 4 bases and the J gene lost 0 bases, with 10 bases spanning the gap. The CDR3, as DNA: TGTGCCAGCAGTGCCGCAGAGTATAGCAATCAGCCCCAGCATTTT. It specifies CASSAAEYSNQPQHF. Drawing the rest from reference TRBV25-1 and TRBJ1-5, the complete variable domain is EADIYQTPRYLVIGTGKKITLECSQTMGHDKMYWYQQDPGMELHLIHYSYGVNSTEKGDLSSESTVSRIRTEHFPLTLESARPSHTSQYLCASSAAEYSNQPQHFGDGTRLSIL.

This clonotype was counted only a few times. The chain links TRBV7-3 to TRBJ2-2; a weak D match, TRBD2 (6 bases). The CDR3 extends over 12 amino acids. Germline CDR1 SGHTA, CDR2 FQGTGA. V lost 6 bases to trimming and J lost 8 bases, with 10 bases between them. The CDR3 is CASSRRGGELFF. DNA of the CDR3: TGTGCCAGCAGTCGCCGGGGGGGGGAGCTGTTTTTT.

In its sample, this clonotype was seen many times. The chain carries TRBV12-3 or TRBV12-4 and TRBJ1-1, with D unclear. The CDR3 sequence is 14 residues long. Trimming took 6 bases from V and 8 from J, leaving 19 bases between them. The CDR3 sequence: CASSRTPRASEAFF. The DNA of the CDR3 is TGTGCCAGCAGCCGCACCCCCCGGGCCTCAGAAGCTTTCTTT.